Listed below are T cell receptor beta chains from one sample, sequenced in a study of blood T cells in healthy people across ages. TCRdb ran MiXCR on the 5' RACE reads and lists one entry per CDR3 protein. The repertoire holds 1.8 million or so distinct CDR3 sequences, with around 42% as singletons. The sequenced sample was blood. The receptors shown here come from a human donor in good health. CDR3s include the opening cysteine and the closing phenylalanine or tryptophan. The order of the fields is D gene, clone size, J gene, V gene, CDR3 protein, CDR3 DNA. A D gene is named only where the DNA matches it firmly. The size entry is marked missing in some rows and otherwise reads once, few, many or a size class.

d_call: .
clone_size: .
j_call: TRBJ1-2
v_call: TRBV24-1
cdr3_aa: CATSGNQSPYGYTF
cdr3_nt: TGTGCCACCAGTGGTAACCAGTCGCCCTATGGCTACACCTTC

d_call: .
clone_size: few
j_call: TRBJ2-1
v_call: TRBV6-2/TRBV6-3
cdr3_aa: CASSSPIAERAYNEQFF
cdr3_nt: TGTGCCAGCAGTTCCCCTATAGCGGAACGTGCCTACAATGAGCAGTTCTTC

d_call: .
clone_size: few
j_call: TRBJ1-1
v_call: TRBV7-9
cdr3_aa: CASSSDRKITGNTEAFF
cdr3_nt: TGTGCCAGCAGCTCCGACAGAAAGATTACAGGGAACACTGAAGCTTTCTTT

d_call: .
clone_size: .
j_call: TRBJ2-1
v_call: TRBV7-3
cdr3_aa: CASSHGWVKKASYNEQFF
cdr3_nt: TGTGCCAGCAGCCACGGATGGGTAAAAAAAGCTTCCTACAATGAGCAGTTCTTC

d_call: .
clone_size: .
j_call: TRBJ2-2
v_call: TRBV12-3/TRBV12-4
cdr3_aa: CASKTDGLNTGELFF
cdr3_nt: TGTGCCAGCAAAACGGACGGATTAAACACCGGGGAGCTGTTTTTT

d_call: .
clone_size: .
j_call: TRBJ1-6
v_call: TRBV7-2
cdr3_aa: CASSWAGTADNSPLHF
cdr3_nt: TGTGCCAGCAGCTGGGCCGGGACGGCCGATAATTCACCCCTCCACTTT

d_call: .
clone_size: .
j_call: TRBJ2-6
v_call: TRBV7-2
cdr3_aa: CANSLGHVNSGANVLTF
cdr3_nt: TGTGCCAACAGCTTGGGGCATGTAAACTCTGGGGCCAACGTCCTGACTTTC

d_call: .
clone_size: .
j_call: TRBJ2-3
v_call: TRBV20-1
cdr3_aa: CSALRGDGTDTQYF
cdr3_nt: TGCAGTGCCCTGAGGGGGGACGGCACAGATACGCAGTATTTT

d_call: TRBD2
clone_size: .
j_call: TRBJ2-3
v_call: TRBV29-1
cdr3_aa: CSVEGSAGGDEDTQYF
cdr3_nt: TGCAGCGTTGAGGGGAGTGCGGGGGGGGATGAAGATACGCAGTATTTT

d_call: TRBD1
clone_size: .
j_call: TRBJ1-5
v_call: TRBV29-1
cdr3_aa: CSVAQTGIQPQHF
cdr3_nt: TGCAGCGTTGCTCAGACAGGGATTCAGCCCCAGCATTTT

d_call: .
clone_size: few
j_call: TRBJ2-7
v_call: TRBV28
cdr3_aa: CASTWGLGEQYF
cdr3_nt: TGTGCCAGCACCTGGGGCCTGGGGGAGCAGTACTTC

d_call: .
clone_size: .
j_call: TRBJ2-5
v_call: TRBV5-1
cdr3_aa: CASSLAFFSQETQYF
cdr3_nt: TGCGCCAGCAGCTTGGCGTTTTTCTCCCAAGAGACCCAGTACTTC

d_call: .
clone_size: .
j_call: TRBJ2-7
v_call: TRBV13
cdr3_aa: CASSPPPGRGYEQYF
cdr3_nt: TGTGCCAGCAGCCCCCCTCCTGGCAGAGGCTACGAGCAGTACTTC

d_call: TRBD2
clone_size: .
j_call: TRBJ2-1
v_call: TRBV15
cdr3_aa: CATKGSGGAYNEQFF
cdr3_nt: TGTGCCACCAAAGGTAGCGGGGGAGCTTACAATGAGCAGTTCTTC

d_call: .
clone_size: once
j_call: TRBJ2-2
v_call: TRBV7-2
cdr3_aa: CASSISSNTGELFF
cdr3_nt: TGTGCCAGCAGCATCTCTAGCAACACCGGGGAGCTGTTTTTT

d_call: TRBD2
clone_size: few
j_call: TRBJ2-1
v_call: TRBV20-1
cdr3_aa: CSARRGTSGQKGEQFF
cdr3_nt: TGCAGTGCTAGAAGAGGGACTAGCGGCCAAAAAGGGGAGCAGTTCTTC

d_call: TRBD1
clone_size: .
j_call: TRBJ1-6
v_call: TRBV7-3
cdr3_aa: CASSLMDRGSPPLHF
cdr3_nt: TGTGCCAGCAGCTTGATGGACAGGGGCTCACCACCCCTCCACTTT

d_call: .
clone_size: few
j_call: TRBJ2-3
v_call: TRBV2
cdr3_aa: CASSSSPYSSTDTQYF
cdr3_nt: TGTGCCAGCAGCTCGAGCCCCTACTCTAGCACAGATACGCAGTATTTT

d_call: .
clone_size: .
j_call: TRBJ1-6
v_call: TRBV4-3
cdr3_aa: CASSQDLANSPLHF
cdr3_nt: TGCGCCAGCAGCCAAGATCTGGCTAATTCACCCCTCCACTTT

d_call: .
clone_size: few
j_call: TRBJ2-5
v_call: TRBV20-1
cdr3_aa: CSARDSNHRGETQYF
cdr3_nt: TGCAGTGCTAGAGATTCGAACCATAGAGGAGAGACCCAGTACTTC

d_call: TRBD1
clone_size: .
j_call: TRBJ1-2
v_call: TRBV6-2/TRBV6-3
cdr3_aa: CASGGTRGGEAYGYTF
cdr3_nt: TGTGCCAGCGGAGGGACGAGAGGGGGCGAAGCCTATGGCTACACCTTC

d_call: TRBD2
clone_size: .
j_call: TRBJ2-3
v_call: TRBV4-3
cdr3_aa: CASSHDPGGATDTQYF
cdr3_nt: TGCGCCAGCAGCCATGACCCCGGGGGGGCTACAGATACGCAGTATTTT

d_call: .
clone_size: .
j_call: TRBJ2-7
v_call: TRBV5-1
cdr3_aa: CASSLGVAYYEQYF
cdr3_nt: TGCGCCAGCAGCTTGGGAGTAGCGTACTACGAGCAGTACTTC

d_call: .
clone_size: few
j_call: TRBJ1-2
v_call: TRBV4-3
cdr3_aa: CASSRNRDAYGYTF
cdr3_nt: TGCGCCAGCAGCCGTAACAGGGACGCCTATGGCTACACCTTC

d_call: .
clone_size: .
j_call: TRBJ1-2
v_call: TRBV7-8
cdr3_aa: CASSLEVGVFYGYTF
cdr3_nt: TGTGCCAGCAGCTTAGAAGTAGGAGTATTCTATGGCTACACCTTC

d_call: .
clone_size: .
j_call: TRBJ1-2
v_call: TRBV7-2
cdr3_aa: CASSLHRAPYNYGYTF
cdr3_nt: TGTGCCAGCAGCTTACACAGGGCACCATATAACTATGGCTACACCTTC

d_call: .
clone_size: .
j_call: TRBJ1-2
v_call: TRBV4-3
cdr3_aa: CASSQVPGDYGYTF
cdr3_nt: TGCGCCAGCAGCCAAGTGCCCGGGGACTATGGCTACACCTTC

d_call: .
clone_size: few
j_call: TRBJ2-7
v_call: TRBV20-1
cdr3_aa: CSARPIPTYEQYF
cdr3_nt: TGCAGTGCTAGACCAATCCCCACCTACGAGCAGTACTTC